This T cell receptor (beta chain) was documented in a study of molecular identifiers for immune sequencing clone quantification. Regarding the study as a whole: Naive cells had under 1% of molecules in clones above 20 RNA copies, effectors over 99%. A shared barcode on identical TCR molecules could lead to underestimated sizes for highly expanded clones.

Using a CD8+CD4-CCR7+CD45RA+ phenotype, naive CD8 T cells were sorted. A remark on this clonotype: Its antigen is still unknown.

The use of previously described methods and listed TCR primers produced the bulk TCR libraries. Using its own MiXCR run on the PCR reads, TCRdb lists one record per CDR3 protein. The repertoire consists of around 300,000 distinct CDR3 sequences, with roughly a quarter occurring once and the leading ten covering about 0.74%. The CDR3 length is 13 residues. Germline CDR1 and CDR2: MNHEY and SVGEGT. Trimming took 0 bases from V and 2 from J, leaving 5 bases between them. The TCR was taken from a human donor in good health. Some libraries in this study had Jurkat cell RNA spiked in. The chain carries TRBV6-2 or TRBV6-3 and TRBJ2-7; D uncertain. Sequencing was done on a sample of naive CD8+ T cells from blood, with Jurkat cell RNA spiked in. The subset: FACS-sorted CD8+CD4-CCR7+CD45RA+ naive T cells. Written as DNA, the CDR3 is TGTGCCAGCAGTTACTCGTACACCTACGAGCAGTACTTC. Its translation: CASSYSYTYEQYF.